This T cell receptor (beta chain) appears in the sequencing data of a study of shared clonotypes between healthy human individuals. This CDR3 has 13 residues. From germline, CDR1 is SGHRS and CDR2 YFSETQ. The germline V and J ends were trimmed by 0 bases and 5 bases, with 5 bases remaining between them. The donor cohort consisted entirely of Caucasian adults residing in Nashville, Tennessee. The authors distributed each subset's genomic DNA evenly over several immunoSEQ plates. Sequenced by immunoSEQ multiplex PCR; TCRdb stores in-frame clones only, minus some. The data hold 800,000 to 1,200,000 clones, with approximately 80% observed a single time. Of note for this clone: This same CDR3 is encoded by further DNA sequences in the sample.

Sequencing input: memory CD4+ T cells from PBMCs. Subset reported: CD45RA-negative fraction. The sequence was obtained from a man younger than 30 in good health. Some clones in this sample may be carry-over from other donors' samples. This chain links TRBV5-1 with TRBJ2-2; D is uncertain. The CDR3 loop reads CASSLDRTGELFF. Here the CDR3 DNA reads TGCGCCAGCAGCTTGGACAGAACCGGGGAGCTGTTTTTT.